One and the same sample provided the 13 T cell receptor beta chains below, sequenced in a study of shared clonotypes between healthy human individuals. Naive CD8 cells were CD45RO-negative, positively selected for CCR7, excluding terminally differentiated effector memory CD45RA+ cells. The protocol was immunoSEQ multiplex PCR, while the TCRdb copy is restricted to in-frame clones and leaves out a portion. The table lists millions of clones, roughly 91% of them singletons. Material for sequencing was naive CD8+ T cells from PBMCs. The receptors were sampled from a man aged 18 to 30 in good health. Some clones in this sample may be carry-over from other donors' samples.

The chain joins TRBV29-1 to TRBJ1-2, with unresolved D. Trimming shortened V by 4 bases and J by 1 base, and 19 bases separated the two germline ends. Per germline, CDR1 SQVTM and CDR2 ANQGSEA. The CDR3 contains 16 residues. This chain's CDR3 is CSVVGGDFPVNYGYTF. As DNA, the CDR3 is TGCAGCGTTGTGGGTGGCGACTTTCCCGTTAACTATGGCTACACCTTC.

CDR3 sequence (DNA): TGTGCCAGCAGCCCCGGGGGGGAGGGCCCGGGGTATGAGCAGTTCTTC. Residues: CASSPGGEGPGYEQFF. The chain employs TRBV13 and TRBJ2-1; 8 bases map to TRBD2. V shed 5 bases, J shed 8 bases, and the junction held 14 bases outside the gene matches. This CDR3 spans 16 amino acids. Germline V gene lookup returns CDR1 PRHDT and CDR2 FYEKMQ (reference sequence). The variable domain in full, completed from reference TRBV13 and TRBJ2-1, reads AAGVIQSPRHLIKEKRETATLKCYPIPRHDTVYWYQQGPGQDPQFLISFYEKMQSDKGSIPDRFSAQQFSDYHSELNMSSLELGDSALYFCASSPGGEGPGYEQFFGPGTRLTVL.

The chain carries TRBV9 and TRBJ2-5; D is uncertain. CDR1 and CDR2 (germline): SGDLS, YYNGEE. The V gene lost 0 bases and the J gene lost 7 bases, with 10 bases spanning the gap. The CDR3 covers 13 residues. Here the CDR3 DNA reads TGTGCCAGCAGCGTAGAATCGAAGGGGACCCAGTACTTC. This codes for CASSVESKGTQYF.

The gene calls are TRBV5-1 and TRBJ2-2; possible D gene TRBD1, 5 bases. The CDR3 has 13 residues. V lost 0 bases and J 9 bases, leaving 9 bases between the germline ends. Germline lookup yields CDR1 SGHRS and CDR2 YFSETQ. CDR3 residues: CASSLAVGRELFF. CDR3 nucleotides: TGCGCCAGCAGCTTGGCGGTGGGGCGGGAGCTGTTTTTT.

The V call is TRBV9, the J call TRBJ2-3; no definite D call. Germline-derived CDR1 and CDR2 are SGDLS and YYNGEE. The CDR3 runs to 17 residues. Trimming took 0 bases from V and 1 from J, leaving 15 bases between them. The CDR3 nucleotides are TGTGCCAGCAGCGTAGGTTTTGCGGCTGCGGGCACAGATACGCAGTATTTT. Its protein is CASSVGFAAAGTDTQYF. The full variable domain, completed using reference TRBV9 and TRBJ2-3, is DSGVTQTPKHLITATGQRVTLRCSPRSGDLSVYWYQQSLDQGLQFLIQYYNGEERAKGNILERFSAQQFPDLHSELNLSSLELGDSALYFCASSVGFAAAGTDTQYFGPGTRLTVL.

The V gene is TRBV4-3, the J gene TRBJ2-2, with D perhaps given as TRBD1 or TRBD2 (5 bases each). The germline CDR1 and CDR2 sequences are LGHNA and YSLEER. The V gene lost 1 base and the J gene lost 1 base, with 22 bases spanning the gap. CDR3 length equals 20 residues. CDR3 coding DNA: TGCGCCAGCAGCCAAGTTGTATACCGGGGCTCAGGGAAGAACACCGGGGAGCTGTTTTTT. As protein: CASSQVVYRGSGKNTGELFF.

The rearrangement joins TRBV6-5 to TRBJ1-1; D is undetermined. The V gene lost 0 bases and the J gene lost 5 bases, with 13 bases spanning the gap. CDR1 is MNHEY and CDR2 is SVGAGI in the germline V gene. The CDR3 is made up of 15 amino acids. The CDR3 nucleotides read TGTGCCAGCAGTTACTCTAGGCCCCTCGGGACTGAAGCTTTCTTT. Residues: CASSYSRPLGTEAFF.

The chain combines TRBV14 with TRBJ2-7; maybe TRBD2 (5 bases). The germline gives CDR1 SGHDN, CDR2 FVKESK. V was trimmed by 5 bases and J by 6 bases, leaving 26 bases between them. The CDR3 sequence is 17 residues long. The CDR3 DNA reads as TGTGCCAGCAGCTCGAGCCCCGGGGTACGGTTCCCTCGCGAGCAGTACTTC. Translated: CASSSSPGVRFPREQYF.

The chain combines TRBV9 with TRBJ2-7; 7 bases are shared with TRBD1. The J segment lost 5 bases and the V segment lost 3 bases, leaving 8 bases of the junction unmatched. Germline loops: CDR1 SGDLS, CDR2 YYNGEE. There are 14 residues in the CDR3. CDR3 sequence reads: CASSEGRGLNEQYF. As DNA, the CDR3 is TGTGCCAGCAGCGAGGGTAGGGGGCTCAACGAGCAGTACTTC.

The chain couples TRBV27 to TRBJ2-7; D remains unclear. The CDR3 is 15 amino acids. The germline gives CDR1 MNHEY, CDR2 SMNVEV (reference sequence). The V end lost 2 bases, the J end lost 0 bases, and 11 bases lay between the germline ends. The CDR3 is CASSLIAASSYEQYF. CDR3 in DNA: TGTGCCAGCAGTTTAATCGCAGCTAGCTCCTACGAGCAGTACTTC.

About this clone itself: This CDR3 is also generated by other DNA sequences in the sample. In DNA form, the CDR3 reads TGTGCCAGCAGCCCACTAGCGGGAGGGCCTCCGTCCTACGAGCAGTACTTC. Amino acids: CASSPLAGGPPSYEQYF. This chain uses TRBV7-2 with TRBJ2-7, with 13 bases fitting TRBD2. This CDR3 spans 17 amino acids. The trim removed 5 bases at V and 1 base at J, leaving 8 bases unmatched. The germline V gene encodes CDR1 SGHTA and CDR2 FQGNSA.

The rearrangement uses TRBV27 and TRBJ2-1; TRBD1 matches 9 bases. V lost 7 bases and J lost 3; bases outside the gene matches: 4. Germline CDR1 reads MNHEY; CDR2 reads SMNVEV (reference sequence). The CDR3 runs to 14 residues. The CDR3 region is CASTGTGHYNEQFF. CDR3 sequence (DNA): TGTGCCAGCACCGGGACAGGGCACTACAATGAGCAGTTCTTC.

This clone was found once. J is TRBJ1-4 and V is TRBV7-2; D is unresolved. V lost 4 bases, J lost 3 bases, and 21 bases lay in between. Germline-derived CDR1 and CDR2 are SGHTA and FQGNSA. The CDR3 is made up of 18 amino acids. CDR3 in amino acids: CASSSGDGPGVSNEKLFF. CDR3 DNA sequence: TGTGCCAGCAGCTCGGGAGACGGCCCAGGAGTGTCTAATGAAAAACTGTTTTTT. The whole variable domain, remainder taken from reference TRBV7-2 and TRBJ1-4, is GAGVSQSPSNKVTEKGKDVELRCDPISGHTALYWYRQSLGQGLEFLIYFQGNSAPDKSGLPSDRFSAERTGGSVSTLTIQRTQQEDSAVYLCASSSGDGPGVSNEKLFFGSGTQLSVL.